This TCR beta chain came from a study of human T cells and chemical hapten exposure. Germline CDR1 is MGHRA and CDR2 is YSYEKL. Trimming shortened V by 0 bases and J by 9 bases, and 9 bases separated the two germline ends. This CDR3 spans 14 amino acids. This sample's time point: healthy volunteer bleed at 2 weeks. Researchers extracted total RNA from unfractionated whole blood. Single cDNA molecules in the library carried unique molecular identifiers attached during preparation. Authors' data handling: The median was around 91,000 TCRs per sample, ranging roughly 23,224 to 690,600. MiXCR was run by TCRdb on the RACE reads, yielding one entry per CDR3 protein. What appears here as the V and J calls and clone size reflects TCRdb's work, not the paper's. The table records around 130,000 distinct CDR3 sequences, approximately 9.5% of them present only once. The table lists this clonotype with many counts.

The source is a male donor in good health. Some clones in this sample may be carry-over from other donors' samples. J is TRBJ1-6 and V is TRBV4-1; D is unresolved. Sample: whole blood. The CDR3 sequence: CASSQDWPLSPLHF. CDR3 in DNA: TGCGCCAGCAGCCAAGATTGGCCCCTTTCACCCCTCCACTTT.